These 29 T cell receptor beta chains share one sample of origin, sequenced in a study of cytomegalovirus exposure and HLA in healthy donors. Both 60 Vbeta primers and 13 Jbeta primers went into the PCR. Produced via immunoSEQ multiplex PCR; TCRdb's table is partial and in-frame only. The sample lists some 150,000 clones, approximately 79% occurring once. The sample comprised PBMCs. The receptor source for this set is a male donor in good health and CMV-seronegative.

The gene calls are TRBV12-5 and TRBJ1-6; D perhaps matches TRBD1 (5 bases). V was pared by 1 base and J by 10 bases, with 17 bases between. This CDR3 contains 16 residues. Germline V CDR1 and CDR2: LGHNT, FRNRAP. The CDR3 bases are TGTGCTAGTGGTTTGGCTCACAGGTCGAATTACTCACCCCTCCACTTT. This sequence encodes CASGLAHRSNYSPLHF.

Here the CDR3 reads CASSSVSWGGDTQYF. The CDR3 coding sequence is TGTGCCAGCAGCTCGGTGTCATGGGGAGGGGATACGCAGTATTTT. This chain links TRBV7-2 with TRBJ2-3, with 7 bases fitting TRBD2. CDR1 and CDR2 from the germline V gene are SGHTA and FQGNSA. With 4 bases clipped from V and 6 bases from J, the junction kept 10 bases outside the gene matches. The CDR3 loop spans 15 amino acids. Together with reference TRBV7-2 and TRBJ2-3, the CDR3 gives the full variable domain: GAGVSQSPSNKVTEKGKDVELRCDPISGHTALYWYRQSLGQGLEFLIYFQGNSAPDKSGLPSDRFSAERTGGSVSTLTIQRTQQEDSAVYLCASSSVSWGGDTQYFGPGTRLTVL.

J is TRBJ2-5 and V is TRBV27; TRBD2 aligns across 7 bases. V lost 5 bases and J lost 5; bases outside the gene matches: 8. Germline lookup yields CDR1 MNHEY and CDR2 SMNVEV (reference sequence). CDR3 size: 14 residues. The CDR3 DNA follows: TGTGCCAGCAGTCCTTTCGGGAGGACGGAGACCCAGTACTTC. It codes for CASSPFGRTETQYF.

This chain connects TRBV10-2 to TRBJ1-5; D not certain. CDR1 and CDR2 (germline): WSHSY, SAAADI. The CDR3 spans 13 residues. V was clipped by 3 bases and J by 3 bases, with 6 bases between them. This CDR3 reads CASSDPSNQPQHF. CDR3 coding DNA: TGCGCCAGCAGTGATCCGTCCAATCAGCCCCAGCATTTT.

This clone appeared a single time. The chain uses TRBV27 and TRBJ2-1; a possible D gene is TRBD2 (6 bases). The CDR3 is made up of 14 amino acids. Germline assignment: CDR1 MNHEY and CDR2 SMNVEV (reference sequence). Trimming removed 8 bases from V and 0 bases from J, with 11 bases in between. Written as DNA, the CDR3 is TGTGCCAGCGCCTCCGGGAGCTCCTACAATGAGCAGTTCTTC. Translation: CASASGSSYNEQFF.

This clone was seen only once. V is TRBV5-1 and J is TRBJ2-1, with 9 bases matching TRBD1. Per germline, CDR1 SGHRS and CDR2 YFSETQ. CDR3 length equals 15 residues. V lost 4 bases, J lost 3 bases, and 5 bases stayed unmatched. This CDR3 is CASSEDRGNYNEQFF. CDR3 DNA sequence: TGCGCCAGCAGCGAGGACAGGGGTAACTACAATGAGCAGTTCTTC. Supplemented by reference TRBV5-1 and TRBJ2-1, the full variable domain reads KAGVTQTPRYLIKTRGQQVTLSCSPISGHRSVSWYQQTPGQGLQFLFEYFSETQRNKGNFPGRFSGRQFSNSRSEMNVSTLELGDSALYLCASSEDRGNYNEQFFGPGTRLTVL.

The J gene is TRBJ1-5, the V gene TRBV25-1; TRBD1 is a possible D gene (5 bases). Trimming shortened V by 3 bases and J by 0 bases, and 15 bases separated the two germline ends. Germline V CDR1 and CDR2: MGHDK, SYGVNS. The CDR3 has 17 residues. CDR3 coding DNA: TGTGCCAGCAGTGAGACTGACAGTTACTATAGCAATCAGCCCCAGCATTTT. Translated: CASSETDSYYSNQPQHF. Full variable domain (outside the CDR3, taken from reference TRBV25-1 and TRBJ1-5): EADIYQTPRYLVIGTGKKITLECSQTMGHDKMYWYQQDPGMELHLIHYSYGVNSTEKGDLSSESTVSRIRTEHFPLTLESARPSHTSQYLCASSETDSYYSNQPQHFGDGTRLSIL.

V is TRBV27 and J is TRBJ1-2, with 8 nucleotides matching TRBD1. The J segment lost 4 bases and the V segment lost 5 bases, leaving 9 bases of the junction unmatched. CDR3 length equals 15 residues. From germline, CDR1 is MNHEY and CDR2 SMNVEV (reference sequence). The CDR3 coding sequence is TGTGCCAGCAGTCGGGCGGACAGGGTTCCCTATGGCTACACCTTC. Protein product: CASSRADRVPYGYTF.

The rearrangement links TRBV11-3 to TRBJ1-4; a weak D match, TRBD1 (6 bases). From germline, CDR1 is SGHNT and CDR2 YENEEA. The CDR3 sequence is 15 residues long. V shed 5 bases and J shed 4 bases, with 14 bases lying between them. CDR3 sequence: CASSLSGANNEKLFF. For the CDR3, the DNA is TGTGCCAGCAGCCTTTCAGGGGCGAATAATGAAAAACTGTTTTTT.

This chain joins TRBV2 and TRBJ2-1, with 9 bases that match TRBD1. Germline lookup yields CDR1 SNHLY and CDR2 FYNNEI. The CDR3 is made up of 15 amino acids. The J segment lost 3 bases and the V segment lost 6 bases, leaving 6 bases of the junction unmatched. CDR3 sequence reads: CASRQGQGYYNEQFF. The CDR3 DNA sequence: TGTGCCAGCAGGCAGGGACAGGGATACTACAATGAGCAGTTCTTC.

This clone came up a few times. The chain carries TRBV29-1 and TRBJ1-1; D is uncertain. The CDR3 length is 11 residues. Trimming shortened V by 5 bases and J by 1 base, and 5 bases separated the two germline ends. Germline assignment: CDR1 SQVTM and CDR2 ANQGSEA. The CDR3 DNA reads TGCAGCGTTTGGCAGAACACTGAAGCTTTCTTT. Amino acids: CSVWQNTEAFF. Full variable domain (remainder filled in from reference TRBV29-1 and TRBJ1-1): SAVISQKPSRDICQRGTSLTIQCQVDSQVTMMFWYRQQPGQSLTLIATANQGSEATYESGFVIDKFPISRPNLTFSTLTVSNMSPEDSSIYLCSVWQNTEAFFGQGTRLTVV.

Only a few counts were recorded for this clone. V gene TRBV29-1 combines with J gene TRBJ2-1; TRBD2 matches 9 bases. Germline-derived CDR1 and CDR2 are SQVTM and ANQGSEA. After removal of 4 bases from V and 7 bases from J, the junction contained 11 bases not matched to a gene. CDR3 length: 15 amino acids. The CDR3: CSVVGGGAFENEQFF. In nucleotides, the CDR3 is TGCAGCGTTGTTGGCGGGGGGGCCTTTGAGAATGAGCAGTTCTTC.

The rearrangement links TRBV11-2 to TRBJ1-2; a possible D gene is TRBD1 (5 bases). The CDR3 extends over 15 amino acids. Per the germline V gene, CDR1 is SGHAT and CDR2 is FQNNGV. V lost 0 bases, J lost 4 bases, and 12 bases lay in between. CDR3 nucleotides: TGTGCCAGCAGCTTAGATTGGCGCAGGGCCTATGGCTACACCTTC. Translation: CASSLDWRRAYGYTF.

V usage is TRBV19 and J usage is TRBJ1-6, with a weak D call TRBD1 (6 bases). The CDR3 is made up of 15 amino acids. V gave up 3 bases and J gave up 9 bases, with 15 bases separating them. Germline V CDR1 and CDR2: LNHDA, SQIVND (reference sequence). CDR3 DNA: TGTGCCAGTAGTATGCAGGGGAGAGGATTTTCACCCCTCCACTTT. This codes for CASSMQGRGFSPLHF.

This clone has more than one count but fewer than ten. This rearrangement joins TRBV7-2 to TRBJ2-1; tentative D call: TRBD2 (5 bases). V lost 3 bases and J 2 bases, leaving 11 bases between the germline ends. The CDR3 covers 15 residues. CDR1 is SGHTA, CDR2 FQGNSA, per germline. The CDR3, as DNA: TGTGCCAGCAGCTTGGAGGTCGGACCCTACAATGAGCAGTTCTTC. Translating gives CASSLEVGPYNEQFF.

The chain couples TRBV6-5 to TRBJ1-2; TRBD1 matches at 7 bases. The CDR3 totals 13 residues. J gave up 7 bases and V 2 bases, and 4 bases lay outside the gene matches. Germline CDR1 MNHEY, CDR2 SVGAGI. In DNA, the CDR3 is TGTGCCAGCAGTTACAGGGGGCAGAGTGGCTACACCTTC. Translating it yields CASSYRGQSGYTF.

J is TRBJ1-3 and V is TRBV18; D not certain. The V end was cut by 6 bases, the J end by 4 bases, with 10 bases between. From germline, CDR1 is KGHSH and CDR2 LQKENI. CDR3 length equals 13 residues. The CDR3 sequence is CASSIDSGNTIYF. CDR3 nucleotides: TGTGCCAGCTCTATCGACTCAGGAAACACCATATATTTT.

The chain recombines TRBV4-2 with TRBJ2-1; 12 nucleotides agree with TRBD2. The CDR3 has 14 residues. After removal of 3 bases from V and 12 bases from J, the junction contained 6 bases not matched to a gene. The germline gives CDR1 LGHNA, CDR2 YNFKEQ. The CDR3 bases are TGTGCCAGCAGCCACCCTGAACTAGCGGGGGGGCAGTTCTTC. Residues: CASSHPELAGGQFF.

J is TRBJ2-7 and V is TRBV5-6; D is possibly TRBD2 (5 bases). The germline gives CDR1 SGHDT, CDR2 YYEEEE. The CDR3 length is 13 residues. V was shortened by 6 bases and J by 5 bases, with 15 bases between the two germline ends. Here the CDR3 reads CASNARLGDEQYF. The CDR3 bases are TGTGCCAGCAACGCCCGTCTCGGGGACGAGCAGTACTTC.

This rearrangement joins TRBV5-5 to TRBJ2-5; perhaps TRBD2 as D (6 bases). CDR1 is SGHKS, CDR2 YYEKEE, per germline (reference sequence). Deletions cut 5 bases from V and 3 bases from J, with 14 bases between. This CDR3 is built from 14 residues. This chain's CDR3 is CASSPRGGEETQYF. DNA of the CDR3: TGTGCCAGCAGTCCCCGAGGAGGGGAAGAGACCCAGTACTTC.

The CDR3 DNA reads as TGTGCCAGCAGCCTTATGACCGGGACAGATACGCAGTATTTT. This codes for CASSLMTGTDTQYF. The rearrangement links TRBV6-5 to TRBJ2-3; no clear D gene. CDR1 and CDR2 from the germline V gene are MNHEY and SVGAGI. Between the trimmed V and J ends, which lost 6 bases and 3 bases, there was a span of 13 bases. The CDR3 consists of 14 residues.

This rearrangement joins TRBV7-9 to TRBJ1-3; a weak D match, TRBD1 (5 bases). Per the germline V gene, CDR1 is SEHNR and CDR2 is FQNEAQ (reference sequence). The V and J ends lost 0 bases and 4 bases respectively, with 16 bases between them. This CDR3 has 17 residues. CDR3 residues: CASSLAKMWGPGNTIYF. The CDR3 bases are TGTGCCAGCAGCTTAGCGAAAATGTGGGGCCCCGGAAACACCATATATTTT.

This clone was counted a few times. V gene TRBV11-2 combines with J gene TRBJ1-3; TRBD1 aligns across 10 bases. Trimming removed 7 bases from V and 4 bases from J; junction bases left unmatched: 13. The CDR3 length is 17 residues. Germline V gene data show CDR1 as SGHAT and CDR2 as FQNNGV. CDR3 loop: CASTVFRGQGFGNTIYF. The CDR3 nucleotides are TGTGCCAGCACCGTTTTCCGGGGACAGGGGTTCGGAAACACCATATATTTT.

The chain carries TRBV2 and TRBJ2-5; TRBD2 aligns across 9 bases. There are 16 residues in the CDR3. V gave up 2 bases and J gave up 4 bases; unmatched junction bases: 8. CDR1 and CDR2 from the germline V gene are SNHLY and FYNNEI. The CDR3 DNA sequence: TGTGCCAGCAGTGAAACCCGCGGGGGGGGTGGAGAGACCCAGTACTTC. Its protein is CASSETRGGGGETQYF. The complete variable domain, with remaining parts taken from reference TRBV2 and TRBJ2-5, reads EPEVTQTPSHQVTQMGQEVILRCVPISNHLYFYWYRQILGQKVEFLVSFYNNEISEKSEIFDDQFSVERPDGSNFTLKIRSTKLEDSAMYFCASSETRGGGGETQYFGPGTRLLVL.

The rearrangement links TRBV19 to TRBJ2-5, with 11 bases that match TRBD2. The germline gives CDR1 LNHDA, CDR2 SQIVND (reference sequence). This CDR3 is built from 15 residues. The junction had 7 bases not matched to a gene; V was cut back by 5 bases and J by 5 bases. The CDR3 DNA is TGTGCCAGTAGTGCCCGACTAGCGGGGTGGGAGACCCAGTACTTC. This encodes CASSARLAGWETQYF.

V usage is TRBV7-9 and J usage is TRBJ2-3; TRBD2 matches at 12 bases. Trimming took 2 bases from V and 0 from J; bases not matched to a gene: 0. CDR3 length: 16 residues. Germline V lookup: CDR1 SEHNR, CDR2 FQNEAQ (reference sequence). Here the CDR3 DNA reads TGTGCCAGCAGCTTAACTAGCGGGGGGAGCACAGATACGCAGTATTTT. Translation: CASSLTSGGSTDTQYF.

The rearrangement links TRBV7-2 to TRBJ2-1, with TRBD2 matching 10 bases. Germline loops: CDR1 SGHTA, CDR2 FQGNSA. This CDR3 region has 14 residues. V lost 5 bases, J lost 15 bases, and 13 bases stayed unmatched. CDR3 sequence reads: CASSPSLAGARGFF. In DNA, the CDR3 is TGTGCCAGCAGCCCTTCCCTAGCGGGGGCCCGGGGGTTCTTC.

The rearrangement links TRBV19 to TRBJ1-1; 7 positions match TRBD1. The germline gives CDR1 LNHDA, CDR2 SQIVND (reference sequence). Losses at the gene ends were 11 bases for V and 11 bases for J; bases not matched to a gene: 17. The CDR3 is made up of 13 amino acids. The CDR3 DNA is TGTGCCTCAAGGGACGACAGGGTCATGCCGGCTTTCTTT. Translation gives CASRDDRVMPAFF.

J is TRBJ1-6 and V is TRBV27, with TRBD1 identical over 8 bases. The CDR3 has 14 amino acids. From germline, CDR1 is MNHEY and CDR2 SMNVEV (reference sequence). The V gene end was trimmed by 6 bases and the J gene end by 8 bases; junction bases not matched to a gene: 6. The CDR3 DNA is TGTGCCAGCAGAATACAACAGGGGGATTCACCCCTCCACTTT. Translation: CASRIQQGDSPLHF.